This T cell receptor (beta chain) stems from a study of blood T cell repertoires in COVID-19. At the level of the study: PBMCs, B-cell-depleted T cells, or T cells provided the cDNA or gDNA that made up the material.

Data came from immunoSEQ multiplex PCR; TCRdb stores just in-frame clones and leaves some out. The sample holds 97,000 or so clones, 87% seen once. The germline V gene encodes CDR1 MNHEY and CDR2 SVGAGI. The CDR3 is 14 residues long. Trimming removed 6 bases from V and 5 bases from J, with 14 bases in between. The J gene is TRBJ1-5, the V gene TRBV6-5; a possible D gene is TRBD1 (5 bases). The receptor comes from a man aged 45-60 years with active COVID-19. Material: peripheral blood. CDR3 sequence: CASSRRPRDQPQHF. Written as DNA, the CDR3 is TGTGCCAGCAGCCGCCGACCCAGGGATCAGCCCCAGCATTTT.